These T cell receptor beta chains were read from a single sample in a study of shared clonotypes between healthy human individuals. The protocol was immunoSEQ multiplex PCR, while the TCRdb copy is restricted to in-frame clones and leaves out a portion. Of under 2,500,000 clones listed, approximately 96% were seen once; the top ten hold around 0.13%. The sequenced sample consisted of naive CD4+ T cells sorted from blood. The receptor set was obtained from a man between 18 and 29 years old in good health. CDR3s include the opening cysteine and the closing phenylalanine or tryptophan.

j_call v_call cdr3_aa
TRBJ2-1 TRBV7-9 CASSHGGIGNEQFF
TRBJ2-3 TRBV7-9 CASSLGTGSTDTQYF
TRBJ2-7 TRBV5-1 CASSLGGGTYEQYF
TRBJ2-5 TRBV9 CASSVGPQETQYF
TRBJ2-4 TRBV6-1 CASRELAQGIQYF
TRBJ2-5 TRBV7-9 CASSDRLAGLQETQYF
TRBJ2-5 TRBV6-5 CASRAGQGRETQYF
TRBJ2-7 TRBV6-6 CASSYSPDREAYEQYF
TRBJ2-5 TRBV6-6 CASSKGLAGAQETQYF
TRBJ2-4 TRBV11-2 CASSFDRDFLAKNIQYF
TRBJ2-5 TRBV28 CASSYQRTGRETQYF
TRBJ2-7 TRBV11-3 CASSFSGAYEQYF
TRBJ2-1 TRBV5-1 CASSSPSGGLNEQFF
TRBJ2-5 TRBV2 CASTQLRETQYF
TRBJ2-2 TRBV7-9 CARDRDNTGELFF
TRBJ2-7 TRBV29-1 CSVGPLPGQGSYEQYF
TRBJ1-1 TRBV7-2 CASSLATGNTEAFF
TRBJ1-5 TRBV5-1 CASSRMGDQPQHF
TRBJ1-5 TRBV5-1 CASSLDALGSGQPQHF
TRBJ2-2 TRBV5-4 CASSQPGQGLSGELFF
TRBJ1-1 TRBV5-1 CASSVGVTEAFF
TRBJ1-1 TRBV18 CASSPLGEMNTEAFF
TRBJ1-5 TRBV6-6 CASSYVGSNQPQHF
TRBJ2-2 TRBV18 CASSPNRGNTGELFF
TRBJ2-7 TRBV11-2 CASSLASGGSYEQYF
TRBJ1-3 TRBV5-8 CASSLTVLMAGNTIYF
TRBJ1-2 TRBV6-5 CASSYTGTVSGYTF
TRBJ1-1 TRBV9 CASSVGRFMNTEAFF
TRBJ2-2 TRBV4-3 CASSQSGRGNTGELFF
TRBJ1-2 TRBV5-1 CASSPTRGGSGSYGYTF
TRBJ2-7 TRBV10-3 CAISSTGGPSYEQYF
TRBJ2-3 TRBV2 CASSEAFKWADTQYF
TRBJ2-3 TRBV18 CASSPSGTGDRTQYF
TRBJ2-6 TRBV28 CASLSRDSGANVLTF
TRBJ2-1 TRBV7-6 CASSPLLDNEQFF
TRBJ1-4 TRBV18 CASSQQGLVNEKLFF